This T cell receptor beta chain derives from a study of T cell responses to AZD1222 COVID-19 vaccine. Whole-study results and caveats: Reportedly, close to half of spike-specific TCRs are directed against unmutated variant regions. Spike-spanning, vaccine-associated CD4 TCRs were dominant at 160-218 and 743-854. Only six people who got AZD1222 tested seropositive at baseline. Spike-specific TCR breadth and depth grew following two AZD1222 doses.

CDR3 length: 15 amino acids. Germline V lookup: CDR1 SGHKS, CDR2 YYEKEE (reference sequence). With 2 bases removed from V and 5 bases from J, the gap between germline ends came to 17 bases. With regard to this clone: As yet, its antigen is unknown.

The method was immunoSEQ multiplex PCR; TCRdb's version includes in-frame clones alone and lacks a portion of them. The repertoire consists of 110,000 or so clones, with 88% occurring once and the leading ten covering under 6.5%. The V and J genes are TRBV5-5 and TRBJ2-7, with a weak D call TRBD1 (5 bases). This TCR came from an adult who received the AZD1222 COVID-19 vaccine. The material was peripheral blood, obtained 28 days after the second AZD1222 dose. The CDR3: CASSFLGRAVDEQYF. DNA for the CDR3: TGTGCCAGCAGCTTCCTGGGGCGTGCCGTGGACGAGCAGTACTTC. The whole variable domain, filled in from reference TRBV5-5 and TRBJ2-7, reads DAGVTQSPTHLIKTRGQQVTLRCSPISGHKSVSWYQQVLGQGPQFIFQYYEKEERGRGNFPDRFSARQFPNYSSELNVNALLLGDSALYLCASSFLGRAVDEQYFGPGTRLTVT.